The present entry profiles one T cell receptor beta chain with its context. The record originates from a study of shared clonotypes between healthy human individuals. Several immunoSEQ 96-well plates shared each subset's DNA, each plate a replicate. Assay used: immunoSEQ multiplex PCR; TCRdb lists only in-frame clones, some missing. Of 1,500,000 or so clones listed, about 96% were seen once; the top ten hold approximately 1.2%. Donors included only healthy HIV-negative adults lacking recent acute infections or vaccinations. Both subsets, CD45RA+ naive and CD45RA-negative memory, were split from the CD4+ cells. Sequencing was carried out using naive CD4+ T cells sorted from blood. The subset: CD45RA+ positively selected. The source is a man aged 25 to 45 in good health.

The DNA for the CDR3 is TGTGCCATCAGTGATTCGACAGGCGCCTCCTACGAGCAGTACTTC. Its protein is CAISDSTGASYEQYF. This chain joins TRBV10-3 and TRBJ2-7; possibly TRBD1 for D (6 bases). Germline assignment: CDR1 ENHRY and CDR2 SYGVKD. The CDR3 is 15 residues long. Trimming shortened V by 3 bases and J by 0 bases, and 12 bases separated the two germline ends.